This T cell receptor (beta chain) was recovered during a study of OX40 agonist ivuxolimab in advanced cancers. Per germline, CDR1 MNHEY and CDR2 SMNVEV (reference sequence). With 6 bases clipped from V and 4 bases from J, the junction kept 17 bases outside the gene matches. The CDR3 runs 17 residues. Study-wide findings and caveats: Researchers report that CD8+ T cells had, on average, more expanded clones than CD4+. Researchers did not determine the expanded peripheral T cells' antigen specificity. Doses of 0.1 to 3.0 mg/kg were accompanied by clonal expansion of CD4+ and CD8+ blood T cells by week 6.

As regards this clone: Antigen unknown.

Profiled with immunoSEQ multiplex PCR; TCRdb holds only in-frame clones, not every one. The sample shows 75,000 to 85,000 clones, about nine tenths of them seen only once. This clonotype was obtained from an adult with an advanced solid tumor such as melanoma, head and neck, liver or kidney cancer. The sequencing here drew on CD4+ or CD8+ T cells sorted from blood, taken in a trial of the OX40 agonist ivuxolimab. The V call is TRBV27, the J call TRBJ1-2; 7 bases fit TRBD1. As DNA, the CDR3 is TGTGCCAGCAGAACACGGACAGGAGCCTTTTCGGGCTATGGCTACACCTTC. Protein: CASRTRTGAFSGYGYTF.